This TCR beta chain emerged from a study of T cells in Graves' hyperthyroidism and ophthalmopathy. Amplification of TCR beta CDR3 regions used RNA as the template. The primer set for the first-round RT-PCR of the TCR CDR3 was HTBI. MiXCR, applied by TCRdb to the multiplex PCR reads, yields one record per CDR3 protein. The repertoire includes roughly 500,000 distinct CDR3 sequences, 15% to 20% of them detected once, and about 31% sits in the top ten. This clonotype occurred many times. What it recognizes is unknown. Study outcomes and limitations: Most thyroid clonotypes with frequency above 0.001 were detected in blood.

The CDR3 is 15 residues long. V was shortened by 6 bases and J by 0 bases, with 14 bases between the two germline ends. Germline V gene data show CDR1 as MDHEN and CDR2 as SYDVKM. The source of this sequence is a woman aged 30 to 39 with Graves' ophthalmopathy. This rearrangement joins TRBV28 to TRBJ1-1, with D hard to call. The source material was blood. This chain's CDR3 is CASSSKTRMNTEAFF. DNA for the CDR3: TGTGCCAGCAGCTCTAAGACAAGAATGAACACTGAAGCTTTCTTT.